The 28 T cell receptor beta chains reported below all come from one sample, sequenced in a study of T cell responses to AZD1222 COVID-19 vaccine. Profiled with immunoSEQ multiplex PCR; TCRdb holds only in-frame clones, not every one. The sample records 100,000 to 150,000 clones, more than 85% being singletons. Material: peripheral blood, obtained on day 0 of MenACWY control vaccination. Receptors originate from an adult in good health.

The chain uses TRBV5-8 and TRBJ1-1, with 7 bases that match TRBD1. Germline CDR1 SGHTS, CDR2 YDEGEE. V shed 0 bases, J shed 1 base, and the junction held 3 bases outside the gene matches. The CDR3 is 15 amino acids. CDR3 region: CASSLEYRGNTEAFF. The CDR3 DNA reads as TGTGCCAGCAGCTTGGAGTACAGGGGGAACACTGAAGCTTTCTTT.

Remarks on this clone: An end of the junction differs from the germline gene, which may be a read error. The chain has TRBV2 and TRBJ1-1; no clear D gene. Germline V gene data show CDR1 as SNHLY and CDR2 as FYNNEI. The length of the CDR3 is 13 residues. The CDR3 spells CARSARGPGEAFF. The DNA of the CDR3 is TGTGCCAGAAGTGCCCGAGGACCTGGAGAAGCTTTCTTT.

This clone has just one count. The chain carries TRBV5-1 and TRBJ2-2; either TRBD1 or TRBD2 may fit D (6 bases each). The germline gives CDR1 SGHRS, CDR2 YFSETQ. The CDR3 has 16 residues. V was pared by 4 bases and J by 4 bases, with 17 bases between. The DNA of the CDR3 is TGCGCCAGCAGCCTGGATGGGGGGCGTCGCACCGGGGAGCTGTTTTTT. The encoded protein is CASSLDGGRRTGELFF.

CDR3 amino acids: CASSFSTDTQYF. DNA for the CDR3: TGTGCCAGCAGCTTTAGCACAGATACGCAGTATTTT. The chain joins TRBV7-3 to TRBJ2-3, with D uncertain. With 3 bases removed from V and 0 bases from J, the gap between germline ends came to 1 base. The CDR3 is 12 residues long. The germline gives CDR1 SGHTA, CDR2 FQGTGA.

The CDR3 sequence: CASSETGGSTEAFF. In DNA, the CDR3 is TGCGCCAGCAGTGAGACGGGCGGCAGCACTGAAGCTTTCTTT. V and J are TRBV10-2 and TRBJ1-1; no definite D call. The V gene's germline CDR1 is WSHSY and CDR2 SAAADI. V was trimmed by 2 bases and J by 4 bases, leaving 11 bases between them. CDR3 length: 14 residues.

The chain combines TRBV5-1 with TRBJ1-2, with 8 bases that match TRBD1. The V and J ends lost 4 bases and 0 bases, in that order; junction bases with no gene match: 5. The germline CDR1 and CDR2 sequences are SGHRS and YFSETQ. The CDR3 runs to 15 residues. CDR3 sequence reads: CASSPPDRANYGYTF. The CDR3 nucleotides read TGCGCCAGCAGCCCCCCGGACAGGGCTAACTATGGCTACACCTTC.

The chain is built from TRBV6-5 and TRBJ2-1, with 15 nucleotides matching TRBD2. In germline, CDR1 is MNHEY, CDR2 SVGAGI. V was clipped by 6 bases and J by 6 bases; unmatched bases: 3. There are 15 residues in the CDR3. The CDR3 DNA reads TGTGCCAGCAGAGGACTAGCGGGAGGGGGCAATGAGCAGTTCTTC. Amino acids: CASRGLAGGGNEQFF.

The rearrangement joins TRBV7-9 to TRBJ1-1; 8 bases fit TRBD1. The trim removed 3 bases at V and 8 bases at J, leaving 2 bases unmatched. Germline V gene lookup returns CDR1 SEHNR and CDR2 FQNEAQ (reference sequence). This CDR3 has 12 amino acids. The CDR3 region is CASSFRTGEAFF. In nucleotides, the CDR3 is TGTGCCAGCAGCTTCCGGACAGGGGAAGCTTTCTTT.

The chain couples TRBV29-1 to TRBJ2-1, with unresolved D. Trimming shortened V by 7 bases and J by 8 bases, and 15 bases separated the two germline ends. Germline CDR1 reads SQVTM; CDR2 reads ANQGSEA. The CDR3 contains 12 residues. Here the CDR3 reads CSASRGRDEQFF. CDR3 nucleotide sequence: TGCAGCGCCTCACGAGGTCGCGATGAGCAGTTCTTC.

The genes are TRBV5-6 and TRBJ2-3; 8 bases are a match to TRBD2. The CDR3 totals 16 residues. The germline V gene has CDR1 SGHDT and CDR2 YYEEEE. V lost 3 bases, J lost 5 bases, and 11 bases stayed unmatched. The CDR3 loop reads CASSSSGSGNIDTQYF. The CDR3 DNA reads TGTGCCAGCAGCTCCTCGGGTAGCGGGAATATAGATACGCAGTATTTT.

In the case of this clone: One junction end disagrees with the germline gene, perhaps due to a read error. The chain uses TRBV29-1 and TRBJ2-7; 11 bases line up with TRBD1. The CDR3 is 12 residues long. Looked up from germline, CDR1 is SQVTM and CDR2 is ANQGSEA. CDR3 loop: CSVEEKPGQGVF. The CDR3 DNA follows: TGCAGCGTTGAAGAGAAACCGGGACAGGGGGTGTTC.

J is TRBJ1-5 and V is TRBV6-1; D is possibly TRBD1 (5 bases). The CDR3 spans 16 residues. V gave up 2 bases and J gave up 6 bases, with 17 bases separating them. CDR1 is MNHNS, CDR2 SASEGT, per germline. The CDR3 coding sequence is TGTGCCAGCAGTGAAACCGGGACCGAACCCAGTCAGCCCCAGCATTTT. It is translated as CASSETGTEPSQPQHF.

The chain employs TRBV6-5 and TRBJ2-7; 9 nucleotides line up with TRBD2. CDR1 and CDR2 from the germline V gene are MNHEY and SVGAGI. The CDR3 has 15 residues. J gave up 0 bases and V 3 bases, and 3 bases lay outside the gene matches. CDR3 region: CASSYRTSASYEQYF. The CDR3 bases are TGTGCCAGCAGTTATAGGACTAGCGCCTCCTACGAGCAGTACTTC.

This rearrangement joins TRBV6-1 to TRBJ1-5; D gene uncertain. Germline V gives CDR1 MNHNS, CDR2 SASEGT. This CDR3 has 14 amino acids. Trimming removed 1 base at V and 2 bases at J, with 6 bases between. CDR3 amino acids: CASSEGAGNQPQHF. DNA of the CDR3: TGTGCCAGCAGTGAAGGAGCAGGCAATCAGCCCCAGCATTTT.

CDR3 sequence: CASSLPGTDPYEQYF. The DNA of the CDR3 is TGTGCCAGCAGCTTGCCGGGGACAGACCCATACGAGCAGTACTTC. This chain uses TRBV11-3 with TRBJ2-7; TRBD1 matches 7 bases. The CDR3 consists of 15 residues. The germline CDR1 and CDR2 sequences are SGHNT and YENEEA. V lost 3 bases to trimming and J lost 4 bases; unmatched junction nucleotides: 9.

The V and J genes are TRBV5-1 and TRBJ2-7; tentatively, D is TRBD1 or TRBD2 (5 bases each). Germline V gives CDR1 SGHRS, CDR2 YFSETQ. V lost 2 bases and J 2 bases, leaving 11 bases between the germline ends. The CDR3 consists of 14 residues. CDR3 sequence: CASSFPGPPYEQYF. The CDR3 nucleotides read TGCGCCAGCAGCTTTCCGGGACCCCCCTACGAGCAGTACTTC.

The rearrangement joins TRBV5-4 to TRBJ2-2; perhaps TRBD2 as D (7 bases). Deletions cut 4 bases from V and 5 bases from J, with 21 bases between. This CDR3 spans 17 amino acids. Looked up from germline, CDR1 is SGHNT and CDR2 is YYREEE (reference sequence). CDR3 sequence (DNA): TGTGCCAGCAGCCGACCCTCGGCGGGGGCGGAGACCGGGGAGCTGTTTTTT. Translation gives CASSRPSAGAETGELFF. Drawing the rest from reference TRBV5-4 and TRBJ2-2, the complete variable domain is ETGVTQSPTHLIKTRGQQVTLRCSSQSGHNTVSWYQQALGQGPQFIFQYYREEENGRGNFPPRFSGLQFPNYSSELNVNALELDDSALYLCASSRPSAGAETGELFFGEGSRLTVL.

The chain couples TRBV11-2 to TRBJ2-3; tentatively, D is TRBD2 (6 bases). The length of the CDR3 is 15 residues. Trimming pared 5 bases from V and 0 bases from J, leaving 12 bases between. Germline loops: CDR1 SGHAT, CDR2 FQNNGV. CDR3 in amino acids: CASSAQRVSTDTQYF. The CDR3 DNA sequence: TGTGCCAGCAGCGCCCAGCGGGTTAGCACAGATACGCAGTATTTT.

The genes are TRBV5-4 and TRBJ1-2; D might be TRBD1 (5 bases). Germline loops: CDR1 SGHNT, CDR2 YYREEE (reference sequence). The CDR3 covers 15 residues. V lost 4 bases to trimming and J lost 0 bases, with 13 bases between them. The CDR3 loop reads CASSLWQGANYGYTF. In nucleotides, the CDR3 is TGTGCCAGCAGCCTTTGGCAGGGAGCTAACTATGGCTACACCTTC.

V usage is TRBV10-3 and J usage is TRBJ2-1; 8 positions agree with TRBD1. The germline V gene encodes CDR1 ENHRY and CDR2 SYGVKD. Trimming removed 6 bases from V and 13 bases from J; junction bases left unmatched: 17. The CDR3 is 15 amino acids. CDR3 nucleotide sequence: TGTGCCATCAGGACCGGGACAGGTGTCAGGGATCCCCAGTTCTTC. Translated: CAIRTGTGVRDPQFF.

This chain connects TRBV19 to TRBJ2-1, with a tentative D call TRBD2 (6 bases). The ends were cut back, 3 bases at V and 1 base at J, with 13 bases in the middle. The CDR3 has 16 amino acids. Germline CDR1 and CDR2: LNHDA and SQIVND (reference sequence). As DNA, the CDR3 is TGTGCCAGTAGTATCCTGGGGGACTCTTCCTACAATGAGCAGTTCTTC. It translates to CASSILGDSSYNEQFF.

The rearrangement links TRBV7-8 to TRBJ2-4, with TRBD2 identical over 11 bases. This CDR3 spans 19 amino acids. V lost 1 base to trimming and J lost 0 bases; unmatched junction nucleotides: 8. Germline loops: CDR1 SGHVS, CDR2 FQNEAQ. CDR3 sequence: CASSLGVLAGGLAKNIQYF. CDR3 coding DNA: TGTGCCAGCAGCTTAGGAGTTTTAGCGGGAGGGCTAGCCAAAAACATTCAGTACTTC.

This clone was seen a single time. This rearrangement joins TRBV7-9 to TRBJ2-2, with 8 bases fitting TRBD2. This CDR3 comprises 17 residues. Germline V lookup: CDR1 SEHNR, CDR2 FQNEAQ (reference sequence). J was trimmed by 5 bases and V by 10 bases; bases with no gene match: 18. The DNA of the CDR3 is TGTGCCATCCAGACCCGTCAAGCGGGAGATCGTACCGGGGAGCTGTTTTTT. Its translation is CAIQTRQAGDRTGELFF.

CDR3: CASSFPGSYEQYF. Written as DNA, the CDR3 is TGTGCCAGCAGCTTCCCGGGGTCATACGAGCAGTACTTC. The rearrangement joins TRBV11-3 to TRBJ2-7; a possible D gene is TRBD2 (5 bases). The CDR3 totals 13 residues. The V and J ends lost 3 bases and 4 bases respectively, with 10 bases between them. CDR1 and CDR2 (germline): SGHNT, YENEEA.

The chain carries TRBV10-2 and TRBJ2-2; tentatively, D is TRBD1 or TRBD2 (5 bases each). V was trimmed by 10 bases and J by 3 bases, leaving 12 bases between them. CDR1 and CDR2 (germline): WSHSY, SAAADI. CDR3 length equals 13 residues. The CDR3 region is CAILGADTGELFF. The DNA for the CDR3 is TGCGCCATACTAGGGGCGGACACCGGGGAGCTGTTTTTT.

The chain recombines TRBV11-3 with TRBJ2-1; possibly TRBD2 for D (5 bases). Trimming took off 0 bases at V and 3 bases at J, with 12 bases between the two ends. CDR1 and CDR2 from the germline V gene are SGHNT and YENEEA. This CDR3 comprises 16 residues. The DNA of the CDR3 is TGTGCCAGCAGCTTAGATACTAGAGAGGTCTACAATGAGCAGTTCTTC. This sequence encodes CASSLDTREVYNEQFF.

This clone occurred once. The V call is TRBV7-3, the J call TRBJ2-2; possibly TRBD2 for D (5 bases). Germline assignment: CDR1 SGHTA and CDR2 FQGTGA. Trimming stripped 5 bases from V and 7 bases from J, with 17 bases between. The CDR3 covers 15 residues. In DNA, the CDR3 is TGTGCCAGCAGCCCTTCAGGACGGGGTAGCGGGGAGCTGTTTTTT. Encoded protein: CASSPSGRGSGELFF.

The sample holds one count of this clone. The chain is built from TRBV6-1 and TRBJ2-7; tentatively, D is TRBD2 (6 bases). Germline CDR1 and CDR2: MNHNS and SASEGT. Trimming took off 1 base at V and 3 bases at J, with 10 bases between the two ends. This CDR3 comprises 14 residues. The CDR3 nucleotides read TGTGCCAGCAGTGAAGTAGGACTAAACTACGAGCAGTACTTC. It is translated as CASSEVGLNYEQYF.